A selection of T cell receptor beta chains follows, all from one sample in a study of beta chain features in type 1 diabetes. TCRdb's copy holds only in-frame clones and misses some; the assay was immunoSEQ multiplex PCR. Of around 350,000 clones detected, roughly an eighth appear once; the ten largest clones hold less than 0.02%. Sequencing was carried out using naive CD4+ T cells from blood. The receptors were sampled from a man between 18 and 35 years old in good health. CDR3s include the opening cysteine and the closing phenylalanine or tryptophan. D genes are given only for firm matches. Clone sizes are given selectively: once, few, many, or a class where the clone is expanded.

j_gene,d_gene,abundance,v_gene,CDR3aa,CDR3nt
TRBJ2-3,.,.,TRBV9,CASRHTGSSTDTQYF,TGTGCCAGCCGCCACACAGGGTCCTCCACAGATACGCAGTATTTT
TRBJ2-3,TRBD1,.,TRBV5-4,CASSRDRGQDTQYF,TGTGCCAGCAGCAGGGACAGGGGGCAAGATACGCAGTATTTT
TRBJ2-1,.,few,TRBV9,CASSVYGGNYNEQFF,TGTGCCAGCAGCGTATACGGCGGGAATTACAATGAGCAGTTCTTC
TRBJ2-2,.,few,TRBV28,CASSRDAPRELFF,TGTGCCAGCAGCCGCGATGCCCCGAGGGAGCTGTTTTTT
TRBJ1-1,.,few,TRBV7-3,CASSPRQVQRGTEAFF,TGTGCCAGCAGCCCACGCCAGGTTCAAAGGGGTACTGAAGCTTTCTTT
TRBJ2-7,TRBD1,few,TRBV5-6,CASRRTGARLEQYF,TGTGCCAGCAGAAGGACAGGGGCCCGCCTCGAGCAGTACTTC
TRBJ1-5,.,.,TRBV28,CASSLVGPNNQPQHF,TGTGCCAGCAGTTTAGTGGGGCCAAACAATCAGCCCCAGCATTTT
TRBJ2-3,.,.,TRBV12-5,CASAGGPDTDTQYF,TGTGCTAGTGCCGGGGGGCCGGACACAGATACGCAGTATTTT
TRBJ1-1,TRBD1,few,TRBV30,CAWSTGVNTEAFF,TGTGCCTGGTCAACAGGGGTGAACACTGAAGCTTTCTTT
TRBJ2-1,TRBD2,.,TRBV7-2,CASSPGLANNEQFF,TGTGCCAGCAGCCCCGGACTAGCAAACAATGAGCAGTTCTTC
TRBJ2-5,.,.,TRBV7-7,CASSLGQKETQYF,TGTGCCAGCAGCTTAGGCCAGAAAGAGACCCAGTACTTC
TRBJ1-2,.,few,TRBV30,CAWSARQTGYYGYTF,TGTGCCTGGAGTGCTCGCCAGACAGGCTACTATGGCTACACCTTC
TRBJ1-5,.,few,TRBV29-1,CSARGGGSNQPQHF,TGCAGCGCCCGGGGGGGTGGCAGCAATCAGCCCCAGCATTTT
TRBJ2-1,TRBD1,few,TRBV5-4,CASSPRTGHGTYNEQFF,TGTGCCAGCAGCCCTAGGACAGGCCATGGGACCTACAATGAGCAGTTCTTC
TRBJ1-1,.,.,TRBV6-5,CASSYSITGDTEAFF,TGTGCCAGCAGTTACTCGATAACAGGTGACACTGAAGCTTTCTTT
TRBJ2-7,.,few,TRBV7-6,CASSALYRETYEQYF,TGTGCCAGCAGCGCTTTGTACAGGGAGACCTACGAGCAGTACTTC
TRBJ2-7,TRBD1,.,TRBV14,CASRGQGNYEQYF,TGTGCCAGCAGAGGACAGGGGAACTACGAGCAGTACTTC
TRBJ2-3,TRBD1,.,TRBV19,CASSILGQVTDTQYF,TGTGCCAGTAGTATTCTAGGACAGGTCACAGATACGCAGTATTTT
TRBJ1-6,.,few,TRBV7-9,CASSIDGDATPLHF,TGTGCCAGCAGCATAGACGGAGATGCTACACCCCTCCACTTT
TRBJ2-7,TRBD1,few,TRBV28,CASRHEQGSVSYEQYF,TGTGCCAGCAGACACGAACAGGGGTCCGTCTCCTACGAGCAGTACTTC
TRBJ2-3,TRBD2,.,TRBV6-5,CASQGTSGRLDTQYF,TGTGCCAGCCAGGGAACTAGCGGGAGATTAGATACGCAGTATTTT
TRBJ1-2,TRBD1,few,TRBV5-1,CASSLGDRSYGYTF,TGCGCCAGCAGCTTGGGGGACAGGAGCTATGGCTACACCTTC
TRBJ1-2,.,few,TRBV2,CASSLTENGYTF,TGTGCCAGCAGTTTGACGGAGAATGGCTACACCTTC
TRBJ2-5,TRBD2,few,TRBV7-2,CASSPPGGNQETQYF,TGTGCCAGCAGCCCGCCGGGGGGGAACCAAGAGACCCAGTACTTC
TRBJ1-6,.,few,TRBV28,CASTYGYREDNSPLHF,TGTGCCAGCACCTATGGATACAGGGAAGATAATTCACCCCTCCACTTT
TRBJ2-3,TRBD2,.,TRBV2,CALRPRAGGTDTQYF,TGTGCCCTAAGGCCTAGGGCGGGGGGAACAGATACGCAGTATTTT
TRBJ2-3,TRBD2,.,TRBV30,CAWSAGGTDTQYF,TGTGCCTGGAGTGCGGGAGGAACAGATACGCAGTATTTT
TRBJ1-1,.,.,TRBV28,CASRIRSEAFF,TGTGCCAGCAGGATACGGTCTGAAGCTTTCTTT
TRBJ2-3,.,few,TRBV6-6,CASSPPRGGTDTQYF,TGTGCCAGCAGTCCCCCTCGGGGTGGCACAGATACGCAGTATTTT
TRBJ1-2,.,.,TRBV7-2,CASSPATDFSYGYTF,TGTGCCAGCAGCCCGGCGACAGATTTTAGTTATGGCTACACCTTC
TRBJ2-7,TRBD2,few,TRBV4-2,CASSRGGGTTYEQYF,TGTGCCAGCAGCCGGGGCGGGGGGACCACCTACGAGCAGTACTTC
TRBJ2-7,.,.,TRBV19,CASSIRPRTGALYEQYF,TGTGCCAGTAGTATACGTCCCAGGACGGGAGCGCTGTACGAGCAGTACTTC
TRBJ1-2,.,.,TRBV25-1,CASSGWAGYTF,TGTGCCAGCAGTGGGTGGGCCGGCTACACCTTC